This T cell receptor (beta chain) was sequenced for a study of blood T cells in healthy people across ages. As to this clonotype: Antigen specificity is unknown.

The CDR3 has 15 residues. Germline lookup yields CDR1 SQVTM and CDR2 ANQGSEA. V was pared by 3 bases and J by 1 base, with 7 bases of the junction left unmatched. Study-wide findings and caveats: From one million sequenced T cells, diversity estimates were lower bounds.

Using a J-beta primer mix together with a sample-barcoded 5' primer, a second PCR was run for roughly 7 to 11 cycles. TCRdb fed the 5' RACE reads into MiXCR, producing one record per CDR3 protein. The sample includes around 800,000 distinct CDR3 sequences, approximately 48% of them seen just once. The sequence was collected from a man aged 55 to 70 in good health. Input material: blood. The chain uses TRBV29-1 and TRBJ1-2, with 8 bases matching TRBD1. CDR3 coding DNA: TGCAGCGTTGAGGCCCCAGGGGGCGTTAACTATGGCTACACCTTC. Its protein product is CSVEAPGGVNYGYTF. Looking up the rest from reference TRBV29-1 and TRBJ1-2 gives the full variable domain: SAVISQKPSRDICQRGTSLTIQCQVDSQVTMMFWYRQQPGQSLTLIATANQGSEATYESGFVIDKFPISRPNLTFSTLTVSNMSPEDSSIYLCSVEAPGGVNYGYTFGSGTRLTVV.